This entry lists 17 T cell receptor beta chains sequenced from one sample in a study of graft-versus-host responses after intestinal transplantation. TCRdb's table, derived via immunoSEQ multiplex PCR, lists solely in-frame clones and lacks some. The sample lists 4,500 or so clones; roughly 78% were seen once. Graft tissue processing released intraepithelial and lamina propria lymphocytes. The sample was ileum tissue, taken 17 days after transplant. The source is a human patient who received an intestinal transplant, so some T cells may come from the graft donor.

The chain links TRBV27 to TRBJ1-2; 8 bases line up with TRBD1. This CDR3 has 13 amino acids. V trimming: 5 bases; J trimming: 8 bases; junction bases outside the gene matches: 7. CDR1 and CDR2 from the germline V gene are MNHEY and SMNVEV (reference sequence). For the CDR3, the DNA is TGTGCCAGCAGTATGGGACAGGATTTAGGCTACACCTTC. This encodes CASSMGQDLGYTF.

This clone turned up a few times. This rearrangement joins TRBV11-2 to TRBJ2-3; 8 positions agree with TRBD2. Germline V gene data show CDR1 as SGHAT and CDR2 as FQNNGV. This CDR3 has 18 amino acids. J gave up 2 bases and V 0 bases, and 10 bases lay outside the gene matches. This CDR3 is CASSLDGGLAGHTDTQYF. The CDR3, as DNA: TGTGCCAGCAGCTTAGATGGAGGCCTAGCGGGCCACACAGATACGCAGTATTTT. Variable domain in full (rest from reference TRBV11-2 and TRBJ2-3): EAGVAQSPRYKIIEKRQSVAFWCNPISGHATLYWYQQILGQGPKLLIQFQNNGVVDDSQLPKDRFSAERLKGVDSTLKIQPAKLEDSAVYLCASSLDGGLAGHTDTQYFGPGTRLTVL.

CDR3 loop: CASTTGRGNYGYTF. CDR3 nucleotides: TGTGCCAGTACTACCGGACGGGGTAACTATGGCTACACCTTC. J is TRBJ1-2 and V is TRBV2, with D uncertain. Germline V lookup: CDR1 SNHLY, CDR2 FYNNEI. This CDR3 is built from 14 residues. Trimming left V 9 bases short and J 1 base short, with 15 bases between.

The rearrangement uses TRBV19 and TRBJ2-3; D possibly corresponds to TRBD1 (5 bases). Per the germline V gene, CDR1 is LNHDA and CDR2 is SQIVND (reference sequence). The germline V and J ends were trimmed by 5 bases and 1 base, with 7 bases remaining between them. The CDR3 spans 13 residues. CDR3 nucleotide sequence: TGTGCCAGTAGTCCACAGGGCACAGATACGCAGTATTTT. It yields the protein CASSPQGTDTQYF.

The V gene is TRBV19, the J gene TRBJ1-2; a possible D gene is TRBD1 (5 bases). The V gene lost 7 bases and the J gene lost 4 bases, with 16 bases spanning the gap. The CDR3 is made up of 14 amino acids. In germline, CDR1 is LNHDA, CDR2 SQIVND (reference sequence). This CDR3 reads CASKIRGVGYGYTF. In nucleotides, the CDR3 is TGTGCCAGTAAAATAAGGGGCGTCGGCTATGGCTACACCTTC.

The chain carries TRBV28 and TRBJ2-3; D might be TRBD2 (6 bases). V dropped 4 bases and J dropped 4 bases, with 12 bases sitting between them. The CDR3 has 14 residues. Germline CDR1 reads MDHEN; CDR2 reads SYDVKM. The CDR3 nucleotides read TGTGCCAGCAGTTCCGGCGGGACTTCAGATACGCAGTATTTT. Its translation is CASSSGGTSDTQYF.

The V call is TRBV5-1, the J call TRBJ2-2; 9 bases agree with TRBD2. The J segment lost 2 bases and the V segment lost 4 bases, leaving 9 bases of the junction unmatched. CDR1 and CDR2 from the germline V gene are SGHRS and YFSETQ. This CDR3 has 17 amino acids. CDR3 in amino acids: CASSPDSGGLNTGELFF. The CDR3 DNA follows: TGCGCCAGCAGCCCGGATAGCGGGGGCCTAAACACCGGGGAGCTGTTTTTT.

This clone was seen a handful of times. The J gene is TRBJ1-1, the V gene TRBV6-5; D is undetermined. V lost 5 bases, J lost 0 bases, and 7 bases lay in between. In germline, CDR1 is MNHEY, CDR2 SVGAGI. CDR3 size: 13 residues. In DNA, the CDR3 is TGTGCCAGCAGTCCCCTCTTGAACACTGAAGCTTTCTTT. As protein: CASSPLLNTEAFF.

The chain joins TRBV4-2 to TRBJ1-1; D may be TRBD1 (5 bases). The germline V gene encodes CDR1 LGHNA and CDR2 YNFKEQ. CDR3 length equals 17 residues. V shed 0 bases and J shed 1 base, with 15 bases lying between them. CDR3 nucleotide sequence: TGTGCCAGCAGCCAAGATTCTTCCAGGGTCCCGAACACTGAAGCTTTCTTT. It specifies CASSQDSSRVPNTEAFF.

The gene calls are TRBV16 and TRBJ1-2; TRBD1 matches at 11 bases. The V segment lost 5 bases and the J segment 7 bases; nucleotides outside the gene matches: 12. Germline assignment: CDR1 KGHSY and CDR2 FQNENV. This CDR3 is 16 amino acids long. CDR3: CASSDLRTGGVSGYTF. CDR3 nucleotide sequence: TGTGCCAGCAGCGATTTGCGGACAGGGGGCGTTAGTGGCTACACCTTC. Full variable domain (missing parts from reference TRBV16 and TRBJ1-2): GEEVAQTPKHLVRGEGQKAKLYCAPIKGHSYVFWYQQVLKNEFKFLISFQNENVFDETGMPKERFSAKCLPNSPCSLEIQATKLEDSAVYFCASSDLRTGGVSGYTFGSGTRLTVV.

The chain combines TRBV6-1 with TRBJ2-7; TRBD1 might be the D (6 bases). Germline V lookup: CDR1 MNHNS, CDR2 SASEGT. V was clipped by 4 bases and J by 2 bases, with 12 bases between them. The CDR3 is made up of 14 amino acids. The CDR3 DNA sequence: TGTGCCAGCAGTGGTCGACAGGCCGCCTACGAGCAGTACGTC. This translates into CASSGRQAAYEQYV.

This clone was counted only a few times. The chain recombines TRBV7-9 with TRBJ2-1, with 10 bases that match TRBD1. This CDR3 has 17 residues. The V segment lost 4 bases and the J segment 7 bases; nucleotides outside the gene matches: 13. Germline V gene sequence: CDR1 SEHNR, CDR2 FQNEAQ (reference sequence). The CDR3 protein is CASSSKPGQGFGNEQFF. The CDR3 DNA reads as TGTGCCAGCAGCTCGAAACCGGGACAGGGGTTCGGTAATGAGCAGTTCTTC.

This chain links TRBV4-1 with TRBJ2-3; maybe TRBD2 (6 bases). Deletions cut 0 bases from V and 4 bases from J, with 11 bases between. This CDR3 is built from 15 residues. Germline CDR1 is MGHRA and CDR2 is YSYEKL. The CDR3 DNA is TGCGCCAGCAGCCAAGAAGGTTGGAGGGCAGATACGCAGTATTTT. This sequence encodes CASSQEGWRADTQYF.

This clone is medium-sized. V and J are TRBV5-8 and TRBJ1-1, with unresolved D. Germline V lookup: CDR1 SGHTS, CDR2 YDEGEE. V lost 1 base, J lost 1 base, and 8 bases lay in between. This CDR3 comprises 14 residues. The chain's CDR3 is CASSLKRENTEAFF. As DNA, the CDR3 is TGTGCCAGCAGCTTGAAACGGGAGAACACTGAAGCTTTCTTT.

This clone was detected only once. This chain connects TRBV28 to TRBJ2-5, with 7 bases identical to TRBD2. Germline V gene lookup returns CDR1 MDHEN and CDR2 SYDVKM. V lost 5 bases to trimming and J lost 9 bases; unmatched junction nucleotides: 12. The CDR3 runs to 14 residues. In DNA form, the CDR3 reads TGTGCCAGCAGTCATGGACTAGTAGGGGACCCCCAGTACTTC. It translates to CASSHGLVGDPQYF.

The chain's CDR3 is CASSSAGDSTDTQYF. DNA of the CDR3: TGTGCCAGCAGCTCAGCGGGAGATAGCACAGATACGCAGTATTTT. The chain couples TRBV4-2 to TRBJ2-3; 8 bases align to TRBD2. There are 15 residues in the CDR3. CDR1 and CDR2 (germline): LGHNA, YNFKEQ. Trimming cost V 5 bases and J 0 bases; bases outside gene matches: 4.

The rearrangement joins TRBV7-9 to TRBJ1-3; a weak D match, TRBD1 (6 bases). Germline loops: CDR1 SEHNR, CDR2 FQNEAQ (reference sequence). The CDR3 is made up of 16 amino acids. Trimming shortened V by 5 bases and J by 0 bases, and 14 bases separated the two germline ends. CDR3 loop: CASSDDRISSGNTIYF. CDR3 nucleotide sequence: TGTGCCAGCAGCGACGACAGGATAAGCTCTGGAAACACCATATATTTT.